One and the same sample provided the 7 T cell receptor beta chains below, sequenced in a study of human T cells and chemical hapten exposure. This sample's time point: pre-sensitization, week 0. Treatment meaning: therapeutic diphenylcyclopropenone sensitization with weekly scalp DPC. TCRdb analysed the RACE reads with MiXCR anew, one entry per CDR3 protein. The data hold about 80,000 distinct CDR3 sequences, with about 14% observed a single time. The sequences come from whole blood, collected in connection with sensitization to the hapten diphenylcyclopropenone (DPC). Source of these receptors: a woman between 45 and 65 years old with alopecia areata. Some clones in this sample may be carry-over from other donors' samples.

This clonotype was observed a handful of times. CDR3 bases: TGTGCCAGCAGTCCCTCAGGGCCCCCTAACTATGGCTACACCTTC. Translating it yields CASSPSGPPNYGYTF. The chain couples TRBV6-5 to TRBJ1-2; possible D gene TRBD1, 5 bases. CDR3 length: 15 amino acids. Per the germline V gene, CDR1 is MNHEY and CDR2 is SVGAGI. V was trimmed by 5 bases and J by 0 bases, leaving 13 bases between them.

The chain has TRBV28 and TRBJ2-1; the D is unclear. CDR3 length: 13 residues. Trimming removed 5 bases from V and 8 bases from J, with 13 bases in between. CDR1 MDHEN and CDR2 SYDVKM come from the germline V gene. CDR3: CASSTLGNDEQFF. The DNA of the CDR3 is TGTGCCAGCAGTACGCTCGGTAACGATGAGCAGTTCTTC.

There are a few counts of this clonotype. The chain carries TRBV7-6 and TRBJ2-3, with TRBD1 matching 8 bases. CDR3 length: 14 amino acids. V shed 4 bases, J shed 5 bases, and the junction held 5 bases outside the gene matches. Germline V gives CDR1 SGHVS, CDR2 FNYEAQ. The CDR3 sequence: CASSSGQGIDTQYF. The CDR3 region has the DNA TGTGCCAGCAGCTCAGGACAGGGTATAGATACGCAGTATTTT.

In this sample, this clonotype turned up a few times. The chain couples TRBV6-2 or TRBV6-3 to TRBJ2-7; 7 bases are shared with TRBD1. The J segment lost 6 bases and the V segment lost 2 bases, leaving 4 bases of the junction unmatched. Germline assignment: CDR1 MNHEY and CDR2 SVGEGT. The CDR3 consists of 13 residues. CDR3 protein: CASSYPDRSEQYF. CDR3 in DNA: TGTGCCAGCAGTTACCCGGACAGGTCCGAGCAGTACTTC.

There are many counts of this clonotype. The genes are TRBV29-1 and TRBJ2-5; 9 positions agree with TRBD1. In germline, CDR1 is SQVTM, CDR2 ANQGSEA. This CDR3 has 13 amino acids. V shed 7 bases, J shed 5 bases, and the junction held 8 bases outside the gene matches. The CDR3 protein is CSGSQGAWETQYF. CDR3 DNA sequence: TGCAGCGGATCACAGGGGGCTTGGGAGACCCAGTACTTC.

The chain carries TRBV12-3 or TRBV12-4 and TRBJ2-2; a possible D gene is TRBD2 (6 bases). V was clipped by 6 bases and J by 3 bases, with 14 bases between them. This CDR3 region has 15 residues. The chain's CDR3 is CASSLRRRDTGELFF. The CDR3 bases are TGTGCCAGCAGCCTCAGGCGGAGGGACACCGGGGAGCTGTTTTTT.

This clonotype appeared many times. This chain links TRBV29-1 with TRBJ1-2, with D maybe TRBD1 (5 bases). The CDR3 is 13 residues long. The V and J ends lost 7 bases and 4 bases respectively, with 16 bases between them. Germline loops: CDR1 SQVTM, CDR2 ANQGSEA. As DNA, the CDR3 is TGCAGCGCCCGGCTCGGGGCGGGCTATGGCTACACCTTC. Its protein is CSARLGAGYGYTF.